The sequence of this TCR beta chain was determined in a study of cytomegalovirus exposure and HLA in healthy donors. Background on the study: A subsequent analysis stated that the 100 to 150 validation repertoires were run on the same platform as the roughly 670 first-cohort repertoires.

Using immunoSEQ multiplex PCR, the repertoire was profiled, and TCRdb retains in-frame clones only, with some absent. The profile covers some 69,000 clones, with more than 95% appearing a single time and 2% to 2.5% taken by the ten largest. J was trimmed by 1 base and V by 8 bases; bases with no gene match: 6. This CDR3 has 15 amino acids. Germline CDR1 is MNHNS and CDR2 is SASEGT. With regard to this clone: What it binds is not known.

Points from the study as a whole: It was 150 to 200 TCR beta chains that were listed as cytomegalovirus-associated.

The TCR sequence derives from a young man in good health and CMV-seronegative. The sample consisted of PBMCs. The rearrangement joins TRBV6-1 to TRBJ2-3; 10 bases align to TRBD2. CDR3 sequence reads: CASGLTSGGTDTQYF. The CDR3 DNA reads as TGTGCCAGCGGTTTAACTAGCGGGGGCACAGATACGCAGTATTTT.